A selection of T cell receptor beta chains follows, all from one sample in a study of beta chain features in type 1 diabetes. The assay was immunoSEQ multiplex PCR, and TCRdb's table has in-frame clones only and misses some. The repertoire includes about 900,000 clones, around a sixth of them detected once, and 0.02% to 0.03% sits in the top ten. Sequencing used naive CD4+ T cells from blood. The receptors originated from a woman younger than 30 in good health. Each CDR3 is given with its conserved first and last residue. D genes are given only for firm matches. Clone size, where shown, is once, few, many, or a class for clones that have expanded.

J gene: TRBJ2-1
clone size: few
V gene: TRBV19
D gene: TRBD2
CDR3 protein: CASSIAGTRDEQFF
CDR3 DNA: TGTGCCAGTAGTATAGCCGGGACTAGGGATGAGCAGTTCTTC

J gene: TRBJ2-7
clone size: .
V gene: TRBV7-8
D gene: TRBD1
CDR3 protein: CASSLHARTGPHYEQYF
CDR3 DNA: TGTGCCAGCAGCCTCCATGCCCGGACAGGGCCCCACTACGAGCAGTACTTC

J gene: TRBJ2-7
clone size: few
V gene: TRBV4-3
D gene: TRBD1
CDR3 protein: CASETGRDEQYF
CDR3 DNA: TGCGCCTCCGAGACAGGGCGGGACGAGCAGTACTTC

J gene: TRBJ2-7
clone size: .
V gene: TRBV20-1
D gene: .
CDR3 protein: CSVLQGIEQYF
CDR3 DNA: TGCAGTGTTCTCCAGGGTATCGAGCAGTACTTC

J gene: TRBJ2-1
clone size: few
V gene: TRBV15
D gene: TRBD2
CDR3 protein: CATSRELLGTSGMNEQFF
CDR3 DNA: TGTGCCACCAGCAGAGAGCTATTAGGGACTAGCGGGATGAATGAGCAGTTCTTC

J gene: TRBJ2-1
clone size: .
V gene: TRBV11-2
D gene: TRBD1
CDR3 protein: CASSFTGGSYNEQFF
CDR3 DNA: TGTGCCAGCAGCTTTACAGGGGGGTCCTACAATGAGCAGTTCTTC

J gene: TRBJ2-7
clone size: few
V gene: TRBV2
D gene: .
CDR3 protein: CASSDEGGNEQYF
CDR3 DNA: TGTGCCAGCAGTGATGAGGGGGGGAACGAGCAGTACTTC

J gene: TRBJ1-4
clone size: few
V gene: TRBV2
D gene: .
CDR3 protein: CASSLTGFNEKLFF
CDR3 DNA: TGTGCCAGCAGTCTCACAGGATTTAATGAAAAACTGTTTTTT

J gene: TRBJ2-7
clone size: .
V gene: TRBV19
D gene: .
CDR3 protein: CASSIPGSSYEQYF
CDR3 DNA: TGTGCCAGTAGTATCCCAGGGAGCTCCTACGAGCAGTACTTC

J gene: TRBJ2-5
clone size: .
V gene: TRBV7-8
D gene: TRBD1
CDR3 protein: CASTKKGTGGRETQYF
CDR3 DNA: TGTGCCAGCACCAAAAAGGGGACAGGGGGCCGAGAGACCCAGTACTTC

J gene: TRBJ2-1
clone size: .
V gene: TRBV4-3
D gene: TRBD2
CDR3 protein: CASSQDLSGLAGGLAYNEQFF
CDR3 DNA: TGCGCCAGCAGCCAAGATCTTTCGGGACTAGCGGGAGGTTTAGCCTACAATGAGCAGTTCTTC

J gene: TRBJ2-7
clone size: few
V gene: TRBV13
D gene: TRBD2
CDR3 protein: CASSFRQGKTSGRAYEQYF
CDR3 DNA: TGTGCCAGCAGCTTCCGACAGGGGAAGACTAGCGGGAGGGCCTACGAGCAGTACTTC

J gene: TRBJ2-5
clone size: .
V gene: TRBV6-5
D gene: TRBD2
CDR3 protein: CASSYGEGTPQYF
CDR3 DNA: TGTGCCAGCAGTTACGGGGAGGGGACCCCGCAGTACTTC

J gene: TRBJ2-1
clone size: few
V gene: TRBV10-3
D gene: TRBD2
CDR3 protein: CAIRAGLAGGSSYNEQFF
CDR3 DNA: TGTGCCATCAGGGCGGGACTAGCGGGAGGATCGTCCTACAATGAGCAGTTCTTC

J gene: TRBJ2-5
clone size: few
V gene: TRBV15
D gene: .
CDR3 protein: CATSRDNGETQYF
CDR3 DNA: TGTGCCACCAGCAGAGATAACGGAGAGACCCAGTACTTC

J gene: TRBJ2-2
clone size: .
V gene: TRBV5-4
D gene: .
CDR3 protein: CASSSMNTPTGELFF
CDR3 DNA: TGTGCCAGCAGCTCGATGAACACGCCGACCGGGGAGCTGTTTTTT

J gene: TRBJ1-5
clone size: .
V gene: TRBV6-5
D gene: .
CDR3 protein: CASSYSGGERQPQHF
CDR3 DNA: TGTGCCAGCAGTTACTCTGGGGGCGAACGGCAGCCCCAGCATTTT

J gene: TRBJ2-5
clone size: .
V gene: TRBV11-2
D gene: .
CDR3 protein: CASSLDHRRYQETQYF
CDR3 DNA: TGTGCCAGCAGCTTAGATCACAGGAGATATCAAGAGACCCAGTACTTC

J gene: TRBJ2-3
clone size: few
V gene: TRBV4-3
D gene: TRBD2
CDR3 protein: CASSRTSGSSDTQYF
CDR3 DNA: TGCGCCAGCAGCCGGACTAGCGGGAGCTCAGATACGCAGTATTTT

J gene: TRBJ2-3
clone size: .
V gene: TRBV25-1
D gene: TRBD1
CDR3 protein: CASSAIPGQGTDTQYF
CDR3 DNA: TGTGCCAGCAGTGCCATCCCGGGACAGGGCACAGATACGCAGTATTTT

J gene: TRBJ2-2
clone size: .
V gene: TRBV5-4
D gene: TRBD1
CDR3 protein: CASSKRQGANTGELFF
CDR3 DNA: TGTGCCAGCAGCAAGCGACAGGGGGCGAACACCGGGGAGCTGTTTTTT

J gene: TRBJ2-7
clone size: few
V gene: TRBV28
D gene: .
CDR3 protein: CASSLGIPYEQYF
CDR3 DNA: TGTGCCAGCAGTTTAGGGATCCCCTACGAGCAGTACTTC

J gene: TRBJ1-5
clone size: .
V gene: TRBV10-3
D gene: .
CDR3 protein: CAISGAGQPQHF
CDR3 DNA: TGTGCCATCAGTGGAGCAGGGCAGCCCCAGCATTTT

J gene: TRBJ2-1
clone size: .
V gene: TRBV18
D gene: TRBD1
CDR3 protein: CASSPPGTATYNEQFF
CDR3 DNA: TGTGCCAGCTCACCACCCGGGACAGCCACCTACAATGAGCAGTTCTTC

J gene: TRBJ2-5
clone size: .
V gene: TRBV6-1
D gene: TRBD1
CDR3 protein: CASSVRDRGRPETQYF
CDR3 DNA: TGTGCCAGCAGTGTCCGGGACAGGGGGCGGCCGGAGACCCAGTACTTC

J gene: TRBJ2-1
clone size: .
V gene: TRBV4-3
D gene: .
CDR3 protein: CASSHGRDSGIGNEQFF
CDR3 DNA: TGCGCCAGCAGCCATGGCCGGGACTCTGGCATTGGCAATGAGCAGTTCTTC

J gene: TRBJ2-4
clone size: .
V gene: TRBV4-1
D gene: .
CDR3 protein: CASSPKGAGVNIQYF
CDR3 DNA: TGCGCCAGCAGCCCGAAAGGGGCAGGGGTCAACATTCAGTACTTC

J gene: TRBJ2-1
clone size: few
V gene: TRBV7-9
D gene: .
CDR3 protein: CASSQTGSLDEQFF
CDR3 DNA: TGTGCCAGCAGCCAGACTGGGAGTTTGGATGAGCAGTTCTTC

J gene: TRBJ2-1
clone size: few
V gene: TRBV9
D gene: TRBD1
CDR3 protein: CASSVVGGGNEQFF
CDR3 DNA: TGTGCCAGCAGCGTAGTAGGGGGCGGGAATGAGCAGTTCTTC

J gene: TRBJ2-1
clone size: .
V gene: TRBV18
D gene: .
CDR3 protein: CASSPPGRAAPGNEQFF
CDR3 DNA: TGTGCCAGCTCACCACCTGGGAGAGCGGCCCCGGGGAATGAGCAGTTCTTC

J gene: TRBJ1-1
clone size: .
V gene: TRBV21-1
D gene: .
CDR3 protein: CASSDKNRVDPEAFF
CDR3 DNA: TGTGCCAGCAGCGATAAAAACAGGGTTGACCCTGAAGCTTTCTTT

J gene: TRBJ2-1
clone size: .
V gene: TRBV6-5
D gene: TRBD1
CDR3 protein: CASSVLTGVDEQFF
CDR3 DNA: TGTGCCAGCAGCGTACTGACAGGGGTGGATGAGCAGTTCTTC

J gene: TRBJ1-2
clone size: .
V gene: TRBV2
D gene: .
CDR3 protein: CASSFSDSVYGYTF
CDR3 DNA: TGTGCCAGCAGCTTTAGCGACAGTGTCTATGGCTACACCTTC

J gene: TRBJ2-1
clone size: .
V gene: TRBV27
D gene: TRBD1
CDR3 protein: CASRELFRGLSLNEQFF
CDR3 DNA: TGTGCCAGCAGAGAACTGTTCAGGGGGCTGTCCCTAAATGAGCAGTTCTTC

J gene: TRBJ2-1
clone size: many
V gene: TRBV4-3
D gene: .
CDR3 protein: CASSQEPSLQFF
CDR3 DNA: TGCGCCAGCAGCCAAGAACCCTCCTTGCAGTTCTTC

J gene: TRBJ2-5
clone size: few
V gene: TRBV5-1
D gene: .
CDR3 protein: CASSFQGGQETQYF
CDR3 DNA: TGCGCCAGCAGCTTCCAAGGCGGCCAAGAGACCCAGTACTTC

J gene: TRBJ2-1
clone size: few
V gene: TRBV4-3
D gene: .
CDR3 protein: CASSQAAGFDNEQFF
CDR3 DNA: TGCGCCAGCAGCCAAGCTGCGGGGTTCGACAATGAGCAGTTCTTC

J gene: TRBJ2-1
clone size: .
V gene: TRBV29-1
D gene: TRBD2
CDR3 protein: CSVEMGLAYYNEQFF
CDR3 DNA: TGCAGCGTTGAAATGGGACTAGCTTACTACAATGAGCAGTTCTTC

J gene: TRBJ2-1
clone size: few
V gene: TRBV7-7
D gene: .
CDR3 protein: CASSLAEGHPYNEQFF
CDR3 DNA: TGTGCTAGCAGCCTAGCTGAGGGACATCCTTACAATGAGCAGTTCTTC

J gene: TRBJ2-7
clone size: few
V gene: TRBV15
D gene: TRBD1
CDR3 protein: CATTRDRASSEQYF
CDR3 DNA: TGTGCCACAACCCGGGACAGGGCTTCCTCCGAGCAGTACTTC

J gene: TRBJ1-1
clone size: .
V gene: TRBV9
D gene: .
CDR3 protein: CASSLNPGSTEAFF
CDR3 DNA: TGTGCCAGCAGCCTCAACCCCGGGAGCACTGAAGCTTTCTTT

J gene: TRBJ1-2
clone size: .
V gene: TRBV27
D gene: TRBD1
CDR3 protein: CASSQTGGYGYTF
CDR3 DNA: TGTGCCAGCAGTCAGACAGGGGGCTATGGCTACACCTTC

J gene: TRBJ2-1
clone size: .
V gene: TRBV5-1
D gene: .
CDR3 protein: CASSPPGTYNEQFF
CDR3 DNA: TGCGCCAGCAGCCCTCCGGGAACCTACAATGAGCAGTTCTTC

J gene: TRBJ2-3
clone size: few
V gene: TRBV7-2
D gene: TRBD2
CDR3 protein: CASSFFSGRGDTQYF
CDR3 DNA: TGTGCCAGCAGCTTCTTTAGCGGGAGGGGAGATACGCAGTATTTT

J gene: TRBJ2-5
clone size: few
V gene: TRBV7-9
D gene: .
CDR3 protein: CASSLGSTDGRETQYF
CDR3 DNA: TGTGCCAGCAGCTTAGGTTCGACAGACGGGAGAGAGACCCAGTACTTC

J gene: TRBJ1-1
clone size: .
V gene: TRBV20-1
D gene: .
CDR3 protein: CSASKHTEAFF
CDR3 DNA: TGCAGTGCTAGTAAGCACACTGAAGCTTTCTTT

J gene: TRBJ2-5
clone size: .
V gene: TRBV28
D gene: .
CDR3 protein: CASLHEETQYF
CDR3 DNA: TGTGCCAGTCTGCACGAAGAGACCCAGTACTTC

J gene: TRBJ1-5
clone size: few
V gene: TRBV19
D gene: .
CDR3 protein: CASSIAAGRPNQPQHF
CDR3 DNA: TGTGCCAGTAGTATAGCAGCGGGCAGACCCAATCAGCCCCAGCATTTT

J gene: TRBJ2-5
clone size: .
V gene: TRBV6-6
D gene: .
CDR3 protein: CASTPGAQETQYF
CDR3 DNA: TGTGCCAGTACGCCAGGGGCCCAAGAGACCCAGTACTTC

J gene: TRBJ2-1
clone size: few
V gene: TRBV14
D gene: TRBD2
CDR3 protein: CASSQGTRVDNEQFF
CDR3 DNA: TGTGCCAGCAGCCAAGGGACTAGGGTTGACAATGAGCAGTTCTTC

J gene: TRBJ1-3
clone size: few
V gene: TRBV18
D gene: .
CDR3 protein: CASSPEQGSGNTIYF
CDR3 DNA: TGTGCCAGCTCACCAGAACAAGGCTCTGGAAACACCATATATTTT

J gene: TRBJ2-1
clone size: .
V gene: TRBV6-6
D gene: TRBD1
CDR3 protein: CASSRGQAYNEQFF
CDR3 DNA: TGTGCCAGCAGCCGAGGACAGGCTTACAATGAGCAGTTCTTC

J gene: TRBJ2-1
clone size: few
V gene: TRBV9
D gene: TRBD1
CDR3 protein: CASSVAGTGDNEQFF
CDR3 DNA: TGTGCCAGCAGCGTAGCAGGGACAGGGGACAATGAGCAGTTCTTC

J gene: TRBJ1-4
clone size: .
V gene: TRBV5-6
D gene: .
CDR3 protein: CASSLTFGVNEKLFF
CDR3 DNA: TGTGCCAGCAGCTTGACCTTCGGGGTTAATGAAAAACTGTTTTTT

J gene: TRBJ2-3
clone size: few
V gene: TRBV7-2
D gene: .
CDR3 protein: CASSLVGADTQYF
CDR3 DNA: TGTGCCAGCAGCTTAGTTGGGGCAGATACGCAGTATTTT

J gene: TRBJ2-1
clone size: few
V gene: TRBV2
D gene: TRBD2
CDR3 protein: CASSEPLGAGVPRRQFF
CDR3 DNA: TGTGCCAGCAGTGAGCCCCTAGGGGCGGGAGTCCCCCGGCGGCAGTTCTTC

J gene: TRBJ2-3
clone size: .
V gene: TRBV28
D gene: .
CDR3 protein: CASSPIWGRITDTQYF
CDR3 DNA: TGTGCCAGCAGCCCTATTTGGGGCAGGATAACAGATACGCAGTATTTT